These 14 T cell receptor beta chains came from one sample sequenced in a study of response to subunit inactivated influenza vaccine. One entry per CDR3 protein results from TCRdb running MiXCR on the RT-PCR reads. The data show around 650,000 distinct CDR3 sequences, with roughly 14% seen just once and roughly 10% held by the top ten. This specimen consisted of PBMCs from blood, obtained 12 days after vaccination. The receptors were gathered from a man between 50 and 59 years old who received an inactivated influenza vaccine.

This clonotype appeared many times. The V and J genes are TRBV29-1 and TRBJ2-5, with D unresolved. The germline gives CDR1 SQVTM, CDR2 ANQGSEA. Trimming stripped 5 bases from V and 0 bases from J, with 10 bases between. This CDR3 comprises 13 residues. This CDR3 reads CSVLRQNQETQYF. Here the CDR3 DNA reads TGCAGCGTTCTTCGGCAGAACCAAGAGACCCAGTACTTC. The whole variable domain, filled in from reference TRBV29-1 and TRBJ2-5, reads SAVISQKPSRDICQRGTSLTIQCQVDSQVTMMFWYRQQPGQSLTLIATANQGSEATYESGFVIDKFPISRPNLTFSTLTVSNMSPEDSSIYLCSVLRQNQETQYFGPGTRLLVL.

The V call is TRBV10-2, the J call TRBJ2-7; TRBD1 is a possible D gene (6 bases). This CDR3 comprises 14 residues. The germline V and J ends were trimmed by 3 bases and 6 bases, with 15 bases remaining between them. Germline CDR1 reads WSHSY; CDR2 reads SAAADI. CDR3 loop: CASSDWTEGVEQYF. DNA of the CDR3: TGCGCCAGCAGTGACTGGACAGAAGGTGTCGAGCAGTACTTC.

The chain uses TRBV10-2 and TRBJ2-4; the match to TRBD1 covers 7 bases. CDR1 WSHSY and CDR2 SAAADI come from the germline V gene. J gave up 8 bases and V 6 bases, and 10 bases lay outside the gene matches. The CDR3 is made up of 14 amino acids. CDR3 amino acids: CASRTQNQGDIQYF. The DNA for the CDR3 is TGCGCCAGCAGGACCCAGAACCAGGGGGACATTCAGTACTTC.

This clonotype was seen only a few times. V usage is TRBV20-1 and J usage is TRBJ2-1; 7 nucleotides line up with TRBD2. The CDR3 length is 15 residues. Trimming took 5 bases from V and 0 from J; bases not matched to a gene: 7. Germline values: CDR1 DFQATT, CDR2 SNEGSKA (reference sequence). The CDR3 nucleotides are TGCAGTGCTTCTAGAGCGGGGCGCTCCTACAATGAGCAGTTCTTC. Translation gives CSASRAGRSYNEQFF.

V and J are TRBV15 and TRBJ1-5; D gene uncertain. V dropped 1 base and J dropped 6 bases, with 10 bases sitting between them. CDR1 is LNHNV and CDR2 is YYDKDF in the germline V gene (reference sequence). The CDR3 has 14 amino acids. The CDR3 DNA reads TGTGCCACCAGCAGAGGGGAGCGGGCTCAGCCCCAGCATTTT. Its translation is CATSRGERAQPQHF.

This chain connects TRBV12-3 or TRBV12-4 to TRBJ2-7; 7 bases agree with TRBD1. The J segment lost 1 base and the V segment lost 2 bases, leaving 5 bases of the junction unmatched. This CDR3 comprises 15 residues. The CDR3 coding sequence is TGTGCCAGCAGTTTAAGGGGGCAAAATTCCTACGAGCAGTACTTC. As protein: CASSLRGQNSYEQYF.

This clonotype has only a few counts. This sequence joins TRBV7-6 and TRBJ1-6; no reliable D call. Trimming removed 4 bases from V and 0 bases from J, with 10 bases in between. Per germline, CDR1 SGHVS and CDR2 FNYEAQ. The length of the CDR3 is 16 residues. CDR3 nucleotide sequence: TGTGCCAGCAGCTCTCTTGAAAGCTCCTATAATTCACCCCTCCACTTT. It codes for CASSSLESSYNSPLHF. Full variable domain (remainder filled in from reference TRBV7-6 and TRBJ1-6): GAGVSQSPRYKVTKRGQDVALRCDPISGHVSLYWYRQALGQGPEFLTYFNYEAQQDKSGLPNDRFSAERPEGSISTLTIQRTEQRDSAMYRCASSSLESSYNSPLHFGNGTRLTVT.

The chain recombines TRBV19 with TRBJ1-1; 10 bases fit TRBD1. The junction had 5 bases not matched to a gene; V was cut back by 6 bases and J by 4 bases. CDR3 length equals 14 residues. The germline V gene has CDR1 LNHDA and CDR2 SQIVND (reference sequence). CDR3 sequence (DNA): TGTGCCAGTAGAAGACAGGGGGCAGGCACTGAAGCTTTCTTT. Its translation: CASRRQGAGTEAFF.

This clonotype was seen a handful of times. The chain couples TRBV7-9 to TRBJ2-7; D unresolved. The CDR3 length is 13 residues. V was shortened by 5 bases and J by 2 bases, with 10 bases between the two germline ends. Germline loops: CDR1 SEHNR, CDR2 FQNEAQ (reference sequence). CDR3 region: CASSALGPYEQYF. The DNA of the CDR3 is TGTGCCAGCAGCGCACTCGGCCCCTACGAGCAGTACTTC.

This clonotype was detected only a few times. The CDR3 DNA follows: TGCGCCAGCAGCTTGGATAAACTGGGGAATGAGCAGTTCTTC. This gives the protein CASSLDKLGNEQFF. The chain is built from TRBV5-1 and TRBJ2-1; D is undetermined. V was shortened by 0 bases and J by 7 bases, with 11 bases between the two germline ends. The germline V gene has CDR1 SGHRS and CDR2 YFSETQ. CDR3 length equals 14 residues.

The chain combines TRBV4-3 with TRBJ2-7, with D possibly called TRBD1 or TRBD2 (5 bases each). The V end was cut by 0 bases, the J end by 2 bases, with 11 bases between. CDR1 and CDR2 (germline): LGHNA, YSLEER. This CDR3 comprises 15 residues. The CDR3 sequence: CASSQDEGRTYEQYF. CDR3 bases: TGCGCCAGCAGCCAAGATGAGGGACGAACCTACGAGCAGTACTTC.

The chain carries TRBV5-1 and TRBJ1-2, with a weak D call TRBD1 (6 bases). Trimming left V 0 bases short and J 5 bases short, with 11 bases between. Per the germline V gene, CDR1 is SGHRS and CDR2 is YFSETQ. The CDR3 is 14 amino acids. CDR3 residues: CASSLDGGDYGYTF. The CDR3 region has the DNA TGCGCCAGCAGCTTGGATGGGGGCGATTATGGCTACACCTTC.

The V and J genes are TRBV20-1 and TRBJ2-1; TRBD1 might be the D (5 bases). This CDR3 has 11 residues. With 6 bases removed from V and 7 bases from J, the gap between germline ends came to 10 bases. CDR1 DFQATT and CDR2 SNEGSKA come from the germline V gene (reference sequence). This CDR3 is CSATRGNEQFF. The CDR3 DNA follows: TGCAGTGCGACAAGGGGTAATGAGCAGTTCTTC.

This clonotype appeared a few times. The chain uses TRBV6-2 or TRBV6-3 and TRBJ2-1, with 10 bases aligning to TRBD2. This CDR3 has 16 residues. V shed 6 bases and J 4 bases; nucleotides not matched to a gene: 9. The germline gives CDR1 MNHEY, CDR2 SVGEGT. CDR3 region: CASSLIGLAVYNEQFF. The CDR3, as DNA: TGTGCCAGCAGCCTGATAGGACTAGCGGTTTACAATGAGCAGTTCTTC.